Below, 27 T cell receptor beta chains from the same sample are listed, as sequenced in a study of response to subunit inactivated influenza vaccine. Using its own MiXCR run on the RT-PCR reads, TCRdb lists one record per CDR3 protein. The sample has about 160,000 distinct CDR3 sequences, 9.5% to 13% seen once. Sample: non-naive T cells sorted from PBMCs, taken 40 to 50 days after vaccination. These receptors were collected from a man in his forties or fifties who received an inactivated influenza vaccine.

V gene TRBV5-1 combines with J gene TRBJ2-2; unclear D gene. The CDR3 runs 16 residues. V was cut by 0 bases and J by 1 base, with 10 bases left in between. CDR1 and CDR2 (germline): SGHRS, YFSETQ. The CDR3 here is CASSLGTVLNTGELFF. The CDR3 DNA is TGCGCCAGCAGCTTGGGTACAGTCCTGAACACCGGGGAGCTGTTTTTT.

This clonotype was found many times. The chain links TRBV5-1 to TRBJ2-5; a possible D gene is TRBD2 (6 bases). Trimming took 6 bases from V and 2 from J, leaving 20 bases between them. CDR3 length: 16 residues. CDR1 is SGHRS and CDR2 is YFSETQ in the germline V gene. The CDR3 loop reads CASISQLGSGQETQYF. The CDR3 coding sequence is TGCGCCAGCATCTCACAGCTGGGTAGCGGACAAGAGACCCAGTACTTC.

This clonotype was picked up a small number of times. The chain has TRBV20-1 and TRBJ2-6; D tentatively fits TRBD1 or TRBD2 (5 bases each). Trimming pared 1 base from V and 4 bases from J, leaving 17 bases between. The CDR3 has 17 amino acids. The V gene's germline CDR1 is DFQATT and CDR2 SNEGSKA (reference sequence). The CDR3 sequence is CSARGDGQGAGANVLTF. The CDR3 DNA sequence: TGCAGTGCTAGAGGGGACGGGCAGGGAGCAGGGGCCAACGTCCTGACTTTC.

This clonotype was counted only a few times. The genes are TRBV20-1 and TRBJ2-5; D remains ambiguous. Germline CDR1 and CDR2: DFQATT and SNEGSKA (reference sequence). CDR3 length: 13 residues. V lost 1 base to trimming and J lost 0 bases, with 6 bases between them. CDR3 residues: CSARVLNQETQYF. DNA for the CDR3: TGCAGTGCTAGAGTGTTGAACCAAGAGACCCAGTACTTC.

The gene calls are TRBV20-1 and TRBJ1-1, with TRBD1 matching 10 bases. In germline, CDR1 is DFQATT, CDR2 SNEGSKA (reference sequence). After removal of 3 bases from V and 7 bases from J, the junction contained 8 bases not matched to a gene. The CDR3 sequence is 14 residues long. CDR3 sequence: CSASSRQGASEAFF. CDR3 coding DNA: TGCAGTGCTAGTTCCCGACAGGGGGCAAGTGAAGCTTTCTTT.

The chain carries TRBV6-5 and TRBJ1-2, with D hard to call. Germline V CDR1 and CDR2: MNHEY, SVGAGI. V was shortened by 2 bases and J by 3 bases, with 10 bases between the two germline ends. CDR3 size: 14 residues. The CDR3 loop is CASSYARAYYGYTF. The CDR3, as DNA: TGTGCCAGCAGTTACGCCCGGGCCTACTATGGCTACACCTTC.

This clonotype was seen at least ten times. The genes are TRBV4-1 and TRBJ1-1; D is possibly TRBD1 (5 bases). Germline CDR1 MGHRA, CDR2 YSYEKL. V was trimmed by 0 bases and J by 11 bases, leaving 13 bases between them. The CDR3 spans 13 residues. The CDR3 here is CASSQDKGLSAFF. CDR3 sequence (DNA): TGCGCCAGCAGCCAAGACAAGGGGCTGAGCGCTTTCTTT.

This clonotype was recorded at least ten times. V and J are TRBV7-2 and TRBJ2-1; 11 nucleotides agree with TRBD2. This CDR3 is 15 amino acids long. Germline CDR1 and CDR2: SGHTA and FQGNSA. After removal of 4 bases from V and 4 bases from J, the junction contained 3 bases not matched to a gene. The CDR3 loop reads CASSYTSGGYNEQFF. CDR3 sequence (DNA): TGTGCCAGCAGCTATACTAGCGGGGGTTACAATGAGCAGTTCTTC.

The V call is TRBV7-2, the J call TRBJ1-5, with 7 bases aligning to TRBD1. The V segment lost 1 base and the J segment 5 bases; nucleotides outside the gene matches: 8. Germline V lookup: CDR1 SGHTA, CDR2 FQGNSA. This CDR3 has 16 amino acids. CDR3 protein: CASSLDWSQGYQPQHF. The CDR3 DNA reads TGTGCCAGCAGCTTAGATTGGTCACAGGGGTATCAGCCCCAGCATTTT.

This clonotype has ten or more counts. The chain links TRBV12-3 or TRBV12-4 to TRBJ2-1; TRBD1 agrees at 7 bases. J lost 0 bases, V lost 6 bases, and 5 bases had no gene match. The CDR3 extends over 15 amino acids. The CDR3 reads CASREDRSSYNEQFF. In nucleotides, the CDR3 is TGTGCCAGCAGAGAGGACAGGAGCTCCTACAATGAGCAGTTCTTC.

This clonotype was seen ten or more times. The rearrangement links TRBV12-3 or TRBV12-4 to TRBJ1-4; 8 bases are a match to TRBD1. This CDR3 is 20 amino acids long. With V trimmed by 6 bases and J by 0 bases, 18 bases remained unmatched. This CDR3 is CASSPDRVWEPGATNEKLFF. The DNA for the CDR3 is TGTGCCAGCAGCCCGGACAGGGTTTGGGAGCCCGGGGCAACTAATGAAAAACTGTTTTTT.

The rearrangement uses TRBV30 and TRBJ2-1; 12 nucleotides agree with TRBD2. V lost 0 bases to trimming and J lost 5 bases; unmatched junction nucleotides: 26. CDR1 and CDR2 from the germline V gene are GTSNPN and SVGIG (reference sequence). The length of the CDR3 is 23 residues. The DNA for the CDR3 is TGTGCCTGGAGTGTGTTGCCCACCCGGGCTAGCGGGAGGGCCAAGGAGGGACACAATGAGCAGTTCTTC. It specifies CAWSVLPTRASGRAKEGHNEQFF.

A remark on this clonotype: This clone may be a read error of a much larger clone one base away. The CDR3 DNA is TGTGCCACTCTGGTGCTGGGAGGACCCCTCTCCTACAATGAGCAGTTCTTC. Protein product: CATLVLGGPLSYNEQFF. This chain joins TRBV10-3 and TRBJ2-1, with D possibly matching TRBD2 (6 bases). This CDR3 is 17 amino acids long. The V and J ends lost 10 bases and 0 bases respectively, with 22 bases between them. Germline values: CDR1 ENHRY, CDR2 SYGVKD.

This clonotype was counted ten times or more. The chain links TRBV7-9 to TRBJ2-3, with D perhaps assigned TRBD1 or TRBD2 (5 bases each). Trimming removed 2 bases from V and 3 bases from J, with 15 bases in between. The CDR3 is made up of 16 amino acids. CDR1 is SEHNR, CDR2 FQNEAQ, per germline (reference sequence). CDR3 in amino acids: CASSLLGDPYTDTQYF. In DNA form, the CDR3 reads TGTGCCAGCAGCTTACTGGGGGACCCCTATACAGATACGCAGTATTTT.

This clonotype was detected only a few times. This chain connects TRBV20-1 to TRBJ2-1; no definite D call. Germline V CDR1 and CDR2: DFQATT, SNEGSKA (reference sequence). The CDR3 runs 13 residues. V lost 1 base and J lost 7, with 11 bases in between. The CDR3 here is CSARGQTLNEQFF. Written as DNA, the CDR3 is TGCAGTGCTAGAGGTCAGACACTTAATGAGCAGTTCTTC.

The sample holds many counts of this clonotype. As DNA, the CDR3 is TGCAGCGTAGTTCCTAGCGGGAGGGCCTACGAGCAGTACTTC. Encoded protein: CSVVPSGRAYEQYF. The rearrangement uses TRBV29-1 and TRBJ2-7; 12 positions match TRBD2. In germline, CDR1 is SQVTM, CDR2 ANQGSEA. The CDR3 is 14 residues long. V was pared by 6 bases and J by 2 bases, with 5 bases of the junction left unmatched.

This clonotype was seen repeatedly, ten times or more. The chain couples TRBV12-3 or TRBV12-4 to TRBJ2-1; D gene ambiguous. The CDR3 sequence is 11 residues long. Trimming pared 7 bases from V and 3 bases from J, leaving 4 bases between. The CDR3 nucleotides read TGTGCCAGCACCCTCTACAATGAGCAGTTCTTC. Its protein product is CASTLYNEQFF.

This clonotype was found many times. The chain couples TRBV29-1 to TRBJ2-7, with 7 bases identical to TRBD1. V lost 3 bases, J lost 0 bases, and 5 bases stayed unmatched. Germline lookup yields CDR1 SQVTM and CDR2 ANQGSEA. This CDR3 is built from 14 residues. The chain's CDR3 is CSVEDRDSSYEQYF. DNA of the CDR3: TGCAGCGTTGAGGATCGGGACAGCTCCTACGAGCAGTACTTC.

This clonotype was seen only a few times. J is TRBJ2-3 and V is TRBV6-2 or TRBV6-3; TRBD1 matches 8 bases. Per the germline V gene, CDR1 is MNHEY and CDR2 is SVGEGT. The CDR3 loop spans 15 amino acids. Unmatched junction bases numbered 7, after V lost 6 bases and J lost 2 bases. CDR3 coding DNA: TGTGCCAGCAGCCACGGGACAGGCCTCACAGATACGCAGTATTTT. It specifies CASSHGTGLTDTQYF.

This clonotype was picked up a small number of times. This chain's CDR3 is CASSPARDPGWGGRQFF. DNA for the CDR3: TGCGCCAGCAGCCCCGCCCGGGACCCCGGGTGGGGGGGTAGGCAGTTCTTC. The chain joins TRBV5-1 to TRBJ2-1; 7 nucleotides align to TRBD2. V gave up 4 bases and J gave up 12 bases; unmatched junction bases: 22. CDR1 and CDR2 from the germline V gene are SGHRS and YFSETQ. The CDR3 totals 17 residues. Full variable domain (rest looked up from reference TRBV5-1 and TRBJ2-1): KAGVTQTPRYLIKTRGQQVTLSCSPISGHRSVSWYQQTPGQGLQFLFEYFSETQRNKGNFPGRFSGRQFSNSRSEMNVSTLELGDSALYLCASSPARDPGWGGRQFFGPGTRLTVL.

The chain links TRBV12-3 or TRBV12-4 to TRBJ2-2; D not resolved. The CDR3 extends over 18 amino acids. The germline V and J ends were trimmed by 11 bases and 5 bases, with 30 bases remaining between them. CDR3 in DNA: TGTGCCTTCAGTTTTGGGCAGTACGGTTCCAGTTTTACCGGGGAGCTGTTTTTT. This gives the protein CAFSFGQYGSSFTGELFF.

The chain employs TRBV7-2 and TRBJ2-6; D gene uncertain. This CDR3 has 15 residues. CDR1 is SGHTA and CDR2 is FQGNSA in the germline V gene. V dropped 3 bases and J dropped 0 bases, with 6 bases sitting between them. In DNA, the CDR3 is TGTGCCAGCAGCTTCACAGACTCTGGGGCCAACGTCCTGACTTTC. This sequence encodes CASSFTDSGANVLTF.

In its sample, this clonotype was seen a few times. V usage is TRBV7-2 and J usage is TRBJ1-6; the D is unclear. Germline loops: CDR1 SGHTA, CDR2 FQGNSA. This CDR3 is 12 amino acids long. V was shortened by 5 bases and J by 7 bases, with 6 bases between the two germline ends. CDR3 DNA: TGTGCCAGCAGCGCCGTGAATTCACCCCTCCACTTT. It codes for CASSAVNSPLHF.

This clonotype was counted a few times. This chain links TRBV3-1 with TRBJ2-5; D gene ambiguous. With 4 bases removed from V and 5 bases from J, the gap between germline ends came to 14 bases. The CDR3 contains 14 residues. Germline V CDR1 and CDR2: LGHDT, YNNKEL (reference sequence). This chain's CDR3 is CASSPEVAVETQYF. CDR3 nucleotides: TGTGCCAGCAGCCCAGAGGTGGCCGTGGAGACCCAGTACTTC.

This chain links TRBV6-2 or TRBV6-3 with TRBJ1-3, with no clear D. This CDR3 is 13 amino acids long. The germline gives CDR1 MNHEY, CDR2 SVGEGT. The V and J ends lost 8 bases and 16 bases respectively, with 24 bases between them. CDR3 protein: CASWAISGNIMYF. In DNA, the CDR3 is TGTGCCAGCTGGGCGATCTCTGGAAACATCATGTATTTT.

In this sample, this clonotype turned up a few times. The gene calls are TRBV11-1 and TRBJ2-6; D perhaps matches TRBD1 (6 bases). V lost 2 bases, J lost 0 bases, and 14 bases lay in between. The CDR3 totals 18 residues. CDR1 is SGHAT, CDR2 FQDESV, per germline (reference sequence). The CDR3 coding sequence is TGTGCCAGCAGCTTAAATGGACAGCTCAACTCTGGGGCCAACGTCCTGACTTTC. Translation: CASSLNGQLNSGANVLTF.

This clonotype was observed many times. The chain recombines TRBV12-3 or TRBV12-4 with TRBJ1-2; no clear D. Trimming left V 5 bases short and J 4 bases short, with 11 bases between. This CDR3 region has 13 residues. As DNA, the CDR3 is TGTGCCAGCAGTCCGGATGGAGCCTATGGCTACACCTTC. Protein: CASSPDGAYGYTF.